This T cell receptor beta chain comes out of a study of blood T cell repertoires in COVID-19. Germline values: CDR1 MNHEY, CDR2 SVGAGI. V lost 11 bases and J lost 3, with 17 bases in between. The CDR3 loop spans 13 amino acids. Using immunoSEQ multiplex PCR, the repertoire was profiled, and TCRdb retains in-frame clones only, with some absent. This repertoire shows 400,000 or so clones, over 75% found once; its top ten account for approximately 1.5%. The receptor was derived from a woman aged 40 to 50 with COVID-19, enrolled during active disease. Sequencing was carried out using peripheral blood. The chain couples TRBV6-5 to TRBJ2-7, with a weak D call TRBD1 (5 bases). CDR3 protein: CAGSAGPGYEQYF. In nucleotides, the CDR3 is TGTGCCGGATCGGCAGGGCCAGGCTACGAGCAGTACTTC.